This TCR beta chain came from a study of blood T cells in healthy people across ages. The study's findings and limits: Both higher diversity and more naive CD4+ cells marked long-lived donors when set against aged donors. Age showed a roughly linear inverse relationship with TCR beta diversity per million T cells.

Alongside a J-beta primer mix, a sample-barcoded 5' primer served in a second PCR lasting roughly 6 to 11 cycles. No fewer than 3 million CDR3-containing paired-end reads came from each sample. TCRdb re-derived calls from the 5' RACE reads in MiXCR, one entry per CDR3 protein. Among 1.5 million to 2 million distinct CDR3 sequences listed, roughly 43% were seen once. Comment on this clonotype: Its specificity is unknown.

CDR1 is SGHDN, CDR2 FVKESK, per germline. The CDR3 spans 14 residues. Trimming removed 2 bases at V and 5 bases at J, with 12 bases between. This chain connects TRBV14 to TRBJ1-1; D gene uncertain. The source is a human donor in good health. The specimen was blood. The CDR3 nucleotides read TGTGCCAGCAGCCAAACCACGGAGGCGACTGAAGCTTTCTTT. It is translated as CASSQTTEATEAFF.